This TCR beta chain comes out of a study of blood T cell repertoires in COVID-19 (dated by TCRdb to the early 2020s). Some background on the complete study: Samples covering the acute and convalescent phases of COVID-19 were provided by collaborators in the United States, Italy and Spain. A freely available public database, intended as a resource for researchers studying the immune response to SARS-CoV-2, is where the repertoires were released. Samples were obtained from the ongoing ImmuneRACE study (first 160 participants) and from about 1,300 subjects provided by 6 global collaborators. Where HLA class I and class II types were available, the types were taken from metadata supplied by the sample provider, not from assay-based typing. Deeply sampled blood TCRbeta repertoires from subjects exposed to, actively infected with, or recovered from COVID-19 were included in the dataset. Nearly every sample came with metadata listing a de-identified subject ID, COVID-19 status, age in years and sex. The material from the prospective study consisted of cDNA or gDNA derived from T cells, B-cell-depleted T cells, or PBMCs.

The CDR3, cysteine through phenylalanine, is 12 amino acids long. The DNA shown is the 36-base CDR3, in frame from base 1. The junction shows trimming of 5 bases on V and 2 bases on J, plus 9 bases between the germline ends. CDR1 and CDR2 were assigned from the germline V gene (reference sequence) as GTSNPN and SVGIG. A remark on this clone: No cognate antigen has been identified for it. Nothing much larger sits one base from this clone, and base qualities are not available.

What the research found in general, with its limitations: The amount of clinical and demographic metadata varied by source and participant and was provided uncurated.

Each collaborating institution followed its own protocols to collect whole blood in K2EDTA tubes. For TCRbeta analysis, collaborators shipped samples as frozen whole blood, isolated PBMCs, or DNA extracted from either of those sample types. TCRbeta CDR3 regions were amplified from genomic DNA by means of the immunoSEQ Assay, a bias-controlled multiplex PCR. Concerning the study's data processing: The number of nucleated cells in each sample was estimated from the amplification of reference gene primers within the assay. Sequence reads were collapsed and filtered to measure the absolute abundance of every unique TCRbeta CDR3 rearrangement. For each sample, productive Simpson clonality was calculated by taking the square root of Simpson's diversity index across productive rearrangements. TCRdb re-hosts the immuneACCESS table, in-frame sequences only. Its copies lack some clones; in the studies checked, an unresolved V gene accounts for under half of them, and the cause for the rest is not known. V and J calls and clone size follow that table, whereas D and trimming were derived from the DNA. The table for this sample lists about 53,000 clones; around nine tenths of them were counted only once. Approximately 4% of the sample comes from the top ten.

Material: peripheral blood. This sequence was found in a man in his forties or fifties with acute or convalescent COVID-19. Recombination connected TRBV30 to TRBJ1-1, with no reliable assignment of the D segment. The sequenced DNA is TGTGCCTGGGTCCCAGGTAACACTGAAGCTTTCTTT. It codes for CAWVPGNTEAFF.